This TCR beta chain originates from a study of blood T cell repertoires in COVID-19. Background on the study: Sources were T cells, B-cell-depleted T cells, or PBMCs; the material itself was cDNA or gDNA.

The junction had 3 bases not matched to a gene; V was cut back by 0 bases and J by 2 bases. This CDR3 is built from 15 residues. TCRdb keeps only in-frame clones here, not all; method: immunoSEQ multiplex PCR. The repertoire holds 60,000 to 85,000 clones, with 86% as singletons. This receptor was obtained from a human donor in a cohort sampled during active COVID-19. This rearrangement joins TRBV23-1 to TRBJ1-1; 7 nucleotides align to TRBD1. Being an ORF, TRBV23-1 has a function that is uncertain. Material for sequencing was peripheral blood. The CDR3 nucleotides read TGCGCCAGCAGTCAATCGGGACAGATTAACACTGAAGCTTTCTTT. Translating gives CASSQSGQINTEAFF.